The rows below give T cell receptor beta chains drawn from one sample of a study of B cell selection in AIRE deficiency. Clones were sequenced by immunoSEQ multiplex PCR, and TCRdb holds only the in-frame ones, with some missing. The sample includes 25,000 to 30,000 clones, over 95% seen only once; the top ten take around 0.26%. Sequences were obtained from CD4+CD127+ conventional T cells sorted from PBMCs. These TCRs come from a human donor in good health. CDR3s leave out the opening cysteine and the closing phenylalanine or tryptophan.

TRBV19	TRBJ1-2	ASSIGRENGYT
TRBV6-6	TRBJ1-1	ASSYSVGGRAF
TRBV10-1	TRBJ2-7	ASSESGGKDGVYEQY
TRBV7-9	TRBJ2-7	ASSIEGVQY
TRBV18	TRBJ1-6	ASSPEQLYNSPLH
TRBV11-3	TRBJ2-2	ASSPGLGTTGELF
TRBV9	TRBJ2-3	ASSTTSGRAGDTQY
TRBV10-1	TRBJ2-7	ASSETDGTGDYEQY
TRBV19	TRBJ2-1	ASSSVNGHNEQF
TRBV19	TRBJ2-7	ASSIPGNPLYEQY
TRBV27	TRBJ2-7	ASSRDNAYEQY
TRBV2	TRBJ2-7	ASNIQGGIYEQY
TRBV6-1	TRBJ1-2	ASSEREYGSRVRVSVYT
TRBV29-1	TRBJ2-2	SVETANTGELF
TRBV7-6	TRBJ2-2	ASSWEGGTGELF
TRBV19	TRBJ2-1	ARRPRKVSSYNEQF
TRBV7-9	TRBJ2-7	ASEPVGSYEQY
TRBV7-9	TRBJ2-1	ASSFVVGVWF
TRBV6-9	TRBJ1-5	ASSYRPGRQGSQH
TRBV29-1	TRBJ2-5	SVGSGASMRETQY
TRBV5-1	TRBJ1-4	ASSADSTNEKLF
TRBV6-5	TRBJ2-7	ASSYAPFEQY
TRBV5-4	TRBJ1-2	ASSLAGGNSYGYT
TRBV30	TRBJ2-7	AWSGRVNEQY
TRBV5-1	TRBJ1-6	ASSVSGSSYNSPLH
TRBV18	TRBJ2-1	ASSPRRGGQSGIYNEQF
TRBV7-2	TRBJ2-7	ASSAGTSLEY
TRBV11-2	TRBJ1-2	ASSLVRLSANYGYT
TRBV20-1	TRBJ2-7	SAARSYEQY
TRBV19	TRBJ2-1	ASIGLLAPNEQF
TRBV5-1	TRBJ1-1	ASSKQGDTEAF
TRBV5-1	TRBJ2-7	ASQSGGITYEQY
TRBV28	NA	ASSLLSGRAIYEQY
TRBV28	TRBJ1-5	ASSLLVRGRSGQPQH
TRBV10-3	TRBJ1-3	AGPRDTSQSGNTIY
TRBV11-2	TRBJ2-3	ASSLDIGGAADTQY
TRBV11-2	TRBJ2-2	ASSLGLASTGELF